This T cell receptor (beta chain) stems from a study of human T cells and chemical hapten exposure. Looking at the study overall: Sensitization was performed using 2% DPC on a 2 cm by 2 cm upper inner arm skin site. Patients additionally received therapeutic doses of diphenylcyclopropenone on the scalp once a week, and this continued throughout the roughly 25-week study. Study-wide points: With patch test score, the counts of PT1 expanded TCRs showed a positive correlation.

Time point in this sample: patch test 3, about 24 weeks after DPC sensitization. Treatment in this sample: therapeutic diphenylcyclopropenone sensitization with weekly scalp DPC. Under the authors' procedure: Across samples, TCR counts had a median of roughly 91,000 and ranged from roughly 20,000 to 690,600. MiXCR, applied by TCRdb to the RACE reads, yields one record per CDR3 protein. The V and J calls here are based on TCRdb, not the publication. The table has some 79,000 distinct CDR3 sequences, under 14% seen once. The CDR3 contains 13 residues. After removal of 8 bases from V and 15 bases from J, the junction contained 13 bases not matched to a gene. This clonotype has just a few counts. Its antigen is as yet unknown.

Source: whole blood, taken in connection with sensitization to the hapten diphenylcyclopropenone (DPC). The V gene is TRBV12-3 or TRBV12-4, the J gene TRBJ2-1; TRBD2 matches 10 bases. This TCR was recovered from a woman between 45 and 60 years old with alopecia areata. Some clones in this sample may be carry-over from other donors' samples. CDR3 bases: TGTGCCAGCTCCTTGAGGACTAGCGGCCTAGGGTTCTTC. Translation: CASSLRTSGLGFF.